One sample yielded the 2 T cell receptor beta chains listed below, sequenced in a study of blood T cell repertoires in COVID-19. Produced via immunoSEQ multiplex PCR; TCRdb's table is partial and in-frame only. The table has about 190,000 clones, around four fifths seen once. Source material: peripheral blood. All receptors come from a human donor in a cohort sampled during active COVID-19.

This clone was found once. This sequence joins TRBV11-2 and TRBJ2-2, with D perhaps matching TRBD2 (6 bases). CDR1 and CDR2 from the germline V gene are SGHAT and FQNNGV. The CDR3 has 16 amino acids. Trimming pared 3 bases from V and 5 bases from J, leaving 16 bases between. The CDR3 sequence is CASSLQGRRGTGELFF. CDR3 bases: TGTGCCAGCAGCTTGCAGGGACGGAGGGGAACCGGGGAGCTGTTTTTT.

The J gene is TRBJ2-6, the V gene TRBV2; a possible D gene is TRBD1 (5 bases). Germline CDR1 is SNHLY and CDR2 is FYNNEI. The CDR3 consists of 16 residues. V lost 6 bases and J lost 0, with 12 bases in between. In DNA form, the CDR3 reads TGTGCCAGCAGAGTACAGGTTTTCTCTGGGGCCAACGTCCTGACTTTC. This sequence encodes CASRVQVFSGANVLTF.